The present T cell receptor (beta chain) was sequenced within a study of T-cell memory formation after mild COVID-19. Trimming removed 1 base from V and 6 bases from J, with 12 bases in between. CDR1 and CDR2 (germline): LGHDT, YNNKEL (reference sequence). The CDR3 totals 14 residues. Using its own MiXCR run on the 5' RACE reads, TCRdb lists one record per CDR3 protein. The data show hundreds of thousands of distinct CDR3 sequences, over 20% seen once. The specimen was PBMCs or a T cell subset sorted from them (not recorded which). The V call is TRBV3-1, the J call TRBJ2-5; perhaps TRBD1 as D (5 bases). This receptor was taken from an adult woman who had mild COVID-19 (a few samples of this study predate the infection). Cell type and time point are not known. Written as DNA, the CDR3 is TGTGCCAGCAGCCAAGCTCAGGGCGTGCAGACCCAGTACTTC. Translating gives CASSQAQGVQTQYF.